A single T cell receptor (beta chain) is shown here with its context. This specimen comes from a study of blood T cell repertoires in COVID-19. Study-wide context: Samples representing acute and convalescent COVID-19 were sourced from the United States, Italy and Spain. T cells, B-cell-depleted T cells, or PBMCs supplied cDNA or gDNA.

The CDR3 consists of 14 residues. The germline gives CDR1 SNHLY, CDR2 FYNNEI. Trimming left V 3 bases short and J 2 bases short, with 11 bases between. Methods used by the authors: Estimation of nucleated cell counts relied on the amplification of reference gene primers. Measured with immunoSEQ multiplex PCR; TCRdb has only the in-frame clones, and not every one. The DNA was the basis for D and trimming; V, J and clone size are from that table. Found here are some 90,000 clones, around four fifths of them singletons; the top ten hold around 10%. The sequencing input was peripheral blood. The chain combines TRBV2 with TRBJ2-7; TRBD1 is a possible D gene (6 bases). The receptor was derived from a human donor in a cohort sampled during active COVID-19. DNA for the CDR3: TGTGCCAGCAGTGACAGGGGCGGACCCTACGAGCAGTACTTC. Residues: CASSDRGGPYEQYF.